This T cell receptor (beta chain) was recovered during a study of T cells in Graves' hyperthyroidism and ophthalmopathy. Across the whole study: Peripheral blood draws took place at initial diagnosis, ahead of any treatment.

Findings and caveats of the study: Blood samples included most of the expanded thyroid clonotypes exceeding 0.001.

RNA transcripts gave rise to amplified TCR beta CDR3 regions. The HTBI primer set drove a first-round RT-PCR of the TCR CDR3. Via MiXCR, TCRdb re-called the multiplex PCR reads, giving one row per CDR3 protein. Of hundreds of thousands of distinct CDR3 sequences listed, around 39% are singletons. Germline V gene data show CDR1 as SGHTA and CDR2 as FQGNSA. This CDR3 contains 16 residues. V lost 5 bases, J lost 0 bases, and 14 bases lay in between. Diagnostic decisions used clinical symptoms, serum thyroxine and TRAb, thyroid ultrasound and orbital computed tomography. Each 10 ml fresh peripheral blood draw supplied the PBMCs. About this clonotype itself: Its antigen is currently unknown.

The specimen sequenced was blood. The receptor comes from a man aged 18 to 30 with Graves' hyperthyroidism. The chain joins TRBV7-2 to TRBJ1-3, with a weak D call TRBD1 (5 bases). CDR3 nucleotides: TGTGCCAGCAGCCTCCCGGGGGTTAACTCTGGAAACACCATATATTTT. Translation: CASSLPGVNSGNTIYF.